The 2 T cell receptor beta chains in this list originate from one sample, sequenced in a study of human CD8 memory T cell subsets. UMI-labeled 5' RACE generated the TCR beta libraries. TCRdb reprocessed the 5' RACE reads and stores each CDR3 protein as one record, lacking DNA. Recorded for this sample: 5,000 or so distinct CDR3 sequences. Sequencing was performed on CD8+ effector memory T cells (TEM) sorted from PBMCs. The subset is: effector memory CD8 T cells, CCR7- CD45RO+ CD95+. The receptors come from a human donor in good health.

The chain employs TRBV15 and TRBJ2-2; the D call of TRBD1 rests on TCRdb alone, since no DNA is present to check it. CDR3 length: 15 amino acids. The germline V gene encodes CDR1 LNHNV and CDR2 YYDKDF (reference sequence). The CDR3 sequence is CATSSGTGGSGELFF.

This clonotype is identified as medium-sized (0.01 to 0.1%) from frequency. This chain uses TRBV27 with TRBJ2-5; TCRdb selects TRBD1, and the lack of DNA leaves this call unchecked. CDR1 and CDR2 from the germline V gene are MNHEY and SMNVEV (reference sequence). CDR3 length equals 14 residues. The CDR3 loop is CASSSQGARETQYF.